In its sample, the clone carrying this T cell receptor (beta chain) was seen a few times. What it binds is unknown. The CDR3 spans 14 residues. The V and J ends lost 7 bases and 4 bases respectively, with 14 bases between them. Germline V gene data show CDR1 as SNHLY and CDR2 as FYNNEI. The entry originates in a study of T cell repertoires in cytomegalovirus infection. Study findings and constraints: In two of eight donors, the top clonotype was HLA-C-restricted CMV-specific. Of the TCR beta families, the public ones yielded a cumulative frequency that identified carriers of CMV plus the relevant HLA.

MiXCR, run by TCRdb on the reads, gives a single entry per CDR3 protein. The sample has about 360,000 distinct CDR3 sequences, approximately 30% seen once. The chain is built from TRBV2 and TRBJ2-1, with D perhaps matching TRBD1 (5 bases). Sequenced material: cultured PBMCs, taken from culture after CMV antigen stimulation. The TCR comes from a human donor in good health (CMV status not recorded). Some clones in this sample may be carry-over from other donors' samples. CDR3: CASIIRGTYNEQFF. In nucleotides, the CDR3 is TGTGCCAGCATTATTAGGGGAACTTACAATGAGCAGTTCTTC.